Only a few counts were recorded for the clone carrying this T cell receptor beta chain. Antigen: not known. The sample originates from a study of metastatic and nonmetastatic thyroid tumors. Study observations and caveats: Versus benign nodules, malignant thyroid tumors reportedly had significantly higher TCR beta diversity, in blood and tumor.

The germline V gene has CDR1 KGHDR and CDR2 SFDVKD. With 3 bases removed from V and 4 bases from J, the gap between germline ends came to 8 bases. This CDR3 is 13 amino acids long. The entire patient cohort was treatment-naive prior to thyroid surgery. TCRdb ran MiXCR on the PCR reads. This repertoire shows about 39,000 clones, less than 20% found once; its top ten account for roughly 22%. The genes are TRBV24-1 and TRBJ1-1; D is perhaps TRBD1 (6 bases). The sample taken for sequencing was blood. This TCR derives from a female donor with papillary thyroid cancer or a benign thyroid nodule (not recorded which). Some clones in this sample may be carry-over from other donors' samples. The CDR3 DNA is TGTGCCACCAGTGATCCAGGGGTCACTGAAGCTTTCTTT. Amino acid sequence: CATSDPGVTEAFF.